This TCR beta chain stems from a study of cytomegalovirus exposure and HLA in healthy donors. Study-level information: A previous analysis identified 90 million to 140 million unique TCR beta sequences derived from about 180 million T cells.

Regarding the study as a whole: TCR beta V segments were, for the most part, productive about 90% or about 30% of the time in an earlier analysis.

Vbeta (60) and Jbeta (13) primers were used in the PCR. This table comes from immunoSEQ multiplex PCR, and its TCRdb copy is limited to in-frame clones, with some not included. The table lists about 97,000 clones, 79% of them singletons, with around 3% in the top ten. A remark on this clone: Its antigen is not known.

CDR1 GTSNPN and CDR2 SVGIG come from the germline V gene (reference sequence). Germline trimming cut 3 bases from V and 15 bases from J; bases unmatched to any gene: 5. This CDR3 region has 11 residues. This chain connects TRBV30 to TRBJ1-4, with 9 bases aligning to TRBD1. The sample comprised PBMCs. This sequence was found in a male donor in good health and CMV-seropositive. The CDR3 sequence is CAWRTGTGMFF. CDR3 nucleotides: TGTGCCTGGAGAACCGGGACAGGGATGTTTTTT.